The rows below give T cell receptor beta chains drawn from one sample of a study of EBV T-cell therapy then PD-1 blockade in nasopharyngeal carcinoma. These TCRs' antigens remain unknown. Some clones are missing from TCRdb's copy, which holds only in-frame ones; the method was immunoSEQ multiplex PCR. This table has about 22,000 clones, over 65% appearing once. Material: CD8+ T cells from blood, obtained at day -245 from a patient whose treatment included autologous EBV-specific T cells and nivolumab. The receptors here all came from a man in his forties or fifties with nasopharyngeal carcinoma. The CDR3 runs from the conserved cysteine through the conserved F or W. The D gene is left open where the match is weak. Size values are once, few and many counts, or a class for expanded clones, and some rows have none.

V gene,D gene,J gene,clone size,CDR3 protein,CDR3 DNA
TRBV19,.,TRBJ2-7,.,CASSIGTLSDEQYF,TGTGCCAGTAGTATCGGGACTCTTTCCGACGAGCAGTACTTC
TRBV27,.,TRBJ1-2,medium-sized,CASSWANYGYTF,TGTGCCAGCAGTTGGGCTAACTATGGCTACACCTTC
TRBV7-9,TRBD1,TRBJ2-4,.,CASSLTDRGRTKNIQYF,TGTGCCAGCAGCCTTACGGACAGGGGGAGGACCAAAAACATTCAGTACTTC
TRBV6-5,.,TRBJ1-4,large,CASSQSSGGNEKLFF,TGTGCCAGCAGCCAGTCGTCCGGGGGTAATGAAAAACTGTTTTTT
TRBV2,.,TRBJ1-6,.,CASSFEGGARNSPLHF,TGTGCCAGCAGCTTCGAGGGGGGGGCTCGGAATTCACCCCTCCACTTT
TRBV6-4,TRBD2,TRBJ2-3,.,CASSGTSGGADTQYF,TGTGCCAGCAGTGGCACTAGCGGGGGGGCAGATACGCAGTATTTT
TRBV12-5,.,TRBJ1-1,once,CASGLARSTEAFF,TGTGCTAGTGGTTTGGCCAGAAGCACTGAAGCTTTCTTT
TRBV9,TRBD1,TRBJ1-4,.,CASSPDTGANEKLFF,TGTGCCAGCAGCCCTGATACAGGGGCGAATGAAAAACTGTTTTTT
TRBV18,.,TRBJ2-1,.,CASSPPSPSGQFF,TGTGCCAGCTCACCACCGTCCCCAAGCGGGCAGTTCTTC
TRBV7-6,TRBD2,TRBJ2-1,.,CASSSAGGYNEQFF,TGTGCCAGCAGCTCAGCGGGGGGGTACAATGAGCAGTTCTTC
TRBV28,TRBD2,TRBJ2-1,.,CASSLQRGGYNEQFF,TGTGCCAGCAGCCTCCAGCGGGGGGGGTACAATGAGCAGTTCTTC
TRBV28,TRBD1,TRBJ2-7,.,CASRPLVWTGTGEQYF,TGTGCCAGCAGGCCCCTCGTCTGGACAGGGACGGGAGAGCAGTACTTC
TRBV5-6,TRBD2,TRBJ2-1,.,CASSSLAGGRNEQFF,TGTGCCAGCAGCTCACTAGCGGGGGGGAGAAATGAGCAGTTCTTC
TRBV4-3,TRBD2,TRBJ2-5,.,CASSQVQRGNTAQYF,TGCGCCAGCAGCCAAGTGCAGCGGGGCAACACGGCCCAGTACTTC
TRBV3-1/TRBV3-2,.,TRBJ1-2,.,CASSQEDRIYYGYTF,TGTGCCAGCAGCCAAGAGGACAGAATCTACTATGGCTACACCTTC
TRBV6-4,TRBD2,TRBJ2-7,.,CASCDSGGGGRWYEQYF,TGTGCCAGCTGTGACTCCGGGGGCGGGGGGCGATGGTACGAGCAGTACTTC
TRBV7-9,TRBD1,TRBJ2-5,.,CASSLQGAEETQYF,TGTGCCAGCAGCCTGCAGGGGGCTGAAGAGACCCAGTACTTC
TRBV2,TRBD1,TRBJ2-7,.,CASGGSTGSLEEQYF,TGTGCCAGCGGGGGATCGACAGGGTCTCTGGAGGAGCAGTACTTC
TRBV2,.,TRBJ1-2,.,CASRGYGYTF,TGTGCCAGCAGGGGCTATGGCTACACCTTC
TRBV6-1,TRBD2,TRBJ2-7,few,CASSETAGEAYEQYF,TGTGCCAGCAGTGAAACGGCGGGGGAAGCCTACGAGCAGTACTTC
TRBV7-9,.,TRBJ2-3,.,CASKGALDTQYF,TGTGCCAGCAAAGGGGCCTTGGATACGCAGTATTTT
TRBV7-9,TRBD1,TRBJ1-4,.,CASSPVGTGNEKLFF,TGTGCCAGCAGCCCCGTAGGGACAGGGAATGAAAAACTGTTTTTT
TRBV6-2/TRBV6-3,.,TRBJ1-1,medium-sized,CASSHALPDTEAFF,TGTGCCAGCAGTCACGCCCTCCCCGACACTGAAGCTTTCTTT
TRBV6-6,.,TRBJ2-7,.,CASWDEWGEQYF,TGTGCCAGTTGGGACGAGTGGGGCGAGCAGTACTTC
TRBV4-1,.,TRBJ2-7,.,CASSPRGRGEQYF,TGCGCCAGCAGCCCGCGCGGGCGAGGCGAGCAGTACTTC
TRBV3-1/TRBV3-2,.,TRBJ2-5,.,CASSQDQRVRGRQETQYF,TGTGCCAGCAGCCAAGATCAACGGGTTAGGGGTAGGCAAGAGACCCAGTACTTC
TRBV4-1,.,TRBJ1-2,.,CASSQAPTGRYGYTF,TGCGCCAGCAGCCAAGCGCCGACAGGACGCTATGGCTACACCTTC
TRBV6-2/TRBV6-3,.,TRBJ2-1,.,CASSYRVNNEQFF,TGTGCCAGCAGTTACAGGGTGAACAATGAGCAGTTCTTC
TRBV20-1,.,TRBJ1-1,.,CSARAAYEAFF,TGCAGTGCTAGAGCGGCGTATGAAGCTTTCTTT
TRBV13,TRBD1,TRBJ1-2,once,CASSTGASDPSYGYTF,TGTGCCAGCAGCACAGGGGCCTCTGATCCCTCTTATGGCTACACCTTC
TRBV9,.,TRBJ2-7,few,CASSSNYEQYF,TGTGCCAGCAGCTCAAACTACGAGCAGTACTTC
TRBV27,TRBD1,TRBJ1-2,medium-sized,CASSSTGVNGYTF,TGTGCCAGCAGTTCGACAGGGGTGAATGGCTACACCTTC
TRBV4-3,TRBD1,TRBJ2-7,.,CASSQADWTGGNYEQYF,TGCGCCAGCAGCCAAGCCGACTGGACAGGGGGGAACTACGAGCAGTACTTC
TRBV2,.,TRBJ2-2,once,CASSGETGELFF,TGTGCCAGCAGTGGAGAAACCGGGGAGCTGTTTTTT
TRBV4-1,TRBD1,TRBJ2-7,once,CASSRQGMEYEQYF,TGCGCCAGCAGCCGACAGGGCATGGAGTACGAGCAGTACTTC
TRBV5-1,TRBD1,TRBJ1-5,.,CASSMDRFDGPQHF,TGCGCCAGCAGCATGGACAGGTTCGACGGGCCCCAGCATTTT
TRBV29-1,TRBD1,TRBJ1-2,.,CSVEDRDRKANYGYTF,TGCAGCGTTGAAGATAGGGACAGGAAAGCTAACTATGGCTACACCTTC
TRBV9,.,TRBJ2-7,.,CASSGHREFGYEQYF,TGTGCCAGCAGCGGACACAGGGAATTCGGGTACGAGCAGTACTTC
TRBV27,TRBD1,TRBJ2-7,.,CASSITGGNYYEQYF,TGTGCCAGCAGTATCACAGGGGGCAATTACTACGAGCAGTACTTC
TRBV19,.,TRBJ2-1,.,CASPSSRRRNEQFF,TGTGCCAGCCCTAGTAGCCGACGGCGGAATGAGCAGTTCTTC
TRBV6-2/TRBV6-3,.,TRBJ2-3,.,CASSYSEGEDTQYF,TGTGCCAGCAGTTACTCGGAGGGGGAAGATACGCAGTATTTT
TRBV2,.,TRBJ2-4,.,CASSETPTSAKNIQYF,TGTGCCAGCAGTGAAACCCCCACTAGCGCCAAAAACATTCAGTACTTC
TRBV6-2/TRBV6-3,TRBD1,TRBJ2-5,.,CASSFGTGQETQYF,TGTGCCAGCAGTTTCGGGACAGGGCAAGAGACCCAGTACTTC
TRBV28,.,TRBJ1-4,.,CASSFPGGGEKLFF,TGTGCCAGCAGTTTTCCTGGGGGTGGGGAAAAACTGTTTTTT
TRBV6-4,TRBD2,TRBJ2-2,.,CASSEESGGTGELFF,TGTGCCAGCAGTGAGGAGAGCGGGGGGACCGGGGAGCTGTTTTTT
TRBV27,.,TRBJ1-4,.,CASRLETTNEKLFF,TGTGCCAGCAGATTGGAAACAACTAATGAAAAACTGTTTTTT
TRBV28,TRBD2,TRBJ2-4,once,CASSSLTLAGGPSNIQYF,TGTGCCAGCAGTTCCCTAACCCTAGCGGGGGGGCCTTCAAACATTCAGTACTTC
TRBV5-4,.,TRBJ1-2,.,CASSEDTNYGYTF,TGTGCCAGCAGCGAGGACACCAACTATGGCTACACCTTC
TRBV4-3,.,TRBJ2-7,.,CASSQGSGRPYEQYF,TGCGCCAGCAGCCAAGGATCGGGGCGGCCCTACGAGCAGTACTTC
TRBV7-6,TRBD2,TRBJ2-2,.,CASSFSPGGDRELFF,TGTGCCAGCAGCTTTTCCCCGGGGGGGGACCGGGAGCTGTTTTTT
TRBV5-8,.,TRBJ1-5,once,CASSRATFQPQHF,TGTGCCAGCAGTCGAGCAACGTTTCAGCCCCAGCATTTT
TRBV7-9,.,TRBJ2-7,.,CASSSGSGPGVLEQYF,TGTGCCAGCAGCTCCGGGAGCGGGCCAGGGGTTCTGGAGCAGTACTTC
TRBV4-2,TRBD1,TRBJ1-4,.,CASSQEEGGGSEKLFF,TGTGCCAGCAGCCAAGAGGAAGGAGGGGGCAGTGAAAAACTGTTTTTT
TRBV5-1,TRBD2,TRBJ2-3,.,CASSLEGLDLDTQYF,TGCGCCAGCAGCTTGGAGGGACTAGACCTAGATACGCAGTATTTT
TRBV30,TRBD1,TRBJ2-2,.,CATGTGELFF,TGTGCGACAGGGACCGGGGAGCTGTTTTTT
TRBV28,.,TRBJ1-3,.,CASTWGPTSTIYF,TGTGCCAGCACATGGGGGCCTACGAGCACCATATATTTT
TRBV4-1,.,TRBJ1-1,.,CASSSRGYTEAFF,TGCGCCAGCAGCTCACGGGGTTATACTGAAGCTTTCTTT
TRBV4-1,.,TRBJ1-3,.,CASSQGVPGVTRTGNTIYF,TGCGCCAGCAGCCAAGGGGTTCCGGGGGTTACACGGACTGGAAACACCATATATTTT
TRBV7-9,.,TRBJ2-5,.,CASSPPLLNQETQYF,TGTGCCAGCAGCCCCCCCCTTTTAAACCAAGAGACCCAGTACTTC